This TCR beta chain emerged from a study of blood T cells in healthy people across ages. As for the study in general: Roughly one uniquely barcoded beta molecule per two T cells was captured.

Healthy Russian Caucasian donors spanned ages about 6 to 100 years. Whenever a sample was processed, at least 6 million PBMCs were isolated. Trimming left V 0 bases short and J 6 bases short, with 9 bases between. CDR1 is MNHEY and CDR2 is SVGAGI in the germline V gene. The CDR3 is 14 amino acids. This clonotype was picked up a small number of times. What it binds is not known. Study-wide results and limits: Diversity was higher, and naive CD4+ cells more numerous, in long-lived donors than in aged donors.

Together with a sample-barcoded 5' primer, a J-beta primer mix was included in a second PCR lasting roughly 7 to 11 cycles. TCRdb analysed the 5' RACE reads with MiXCR anew, one entry per CDR3 protein. The data contain around 1,600,000 distinct CDR3 sequences, 40% to 45% of them seen just once; the ten biggest clones take up 4%. This chain connects TRBV6-5 to TRBJ1-5; unclear D gene. This clonotype was obtained from a woman aged 18-35 years in good health. The sequencing sample was made of blood. In DNA, the CDR3 is TGTGCCAGCAGTTACTCGACCGGGATTCAGCCCCAGCATTTT. Protein sequence: CASSYSTGIQPQHF.